The 15 T cell receptor beta chains below come from one sample, sequenced in a study of T cell responses to AZD1222 COVID-19 vaccine (dated by TCRdb to the early 2020s). Library preparation used the immunoSEQ multiplex PCR assay. Not all clones reach the TCRdb copy of this immuneACCESS table, which keeps in-frame sequences only. Checked studies attribute under half of the gap to unresolved V genes and leave the rest unexplained. This sample comprises more than 150,000 clones, just over 90% of them detected only once. 3.4% of the sample is taken by the ten largest. The time point tag for this specimen amounts to: about 28 days (+/-7) after the second vaccine dose. The sequencing here drew on peripheral blood, taken 28 days after the second AZD1222 dose. These receptors were collected from an adult who received the AZD1222 COVID-19 vaccine.

The V call is TRBV28, the J call TRBJ1-3, with a possible D match to TRBD1 (6 bases). The V end was cut by 5 bases, the J end by 9 bases, with 17 bases between. In germline, CDR1 is MDHEN, CDR2 SYDVKM. This CDR3 is 14 amino acids long. CDR3 nucleotide sequence: TGTGCCAGCAGTGTCCAACAGGGTCAGGGCACCATATATTTT. Translation: CASSVQQGQGTIYF.

The J gene is TRBJ2-4, the V gene TRBV4-3, with 7 bases identical to TRBD1. Germline CDR1 is LGHNA and CDR2 is YSLEER. This CDR3 spans 15 amino acids. The ends lost 1 base at V and 8 bases at J; junction bases unmatched: 8. In DNA form, the CDR3 reads TGCGCCAGCAGCCAAGTATTTACAGGGGCGGACATTCAGTACTTC. Translating gives CASSQVFTGADIQYF.

The chain links TRBV24-1 to TRBJ2-3; D is unresolved. CDR3 length equals 14 residues. Per germline, CDR1 KGHDR and CDR2 SFDVKD. Trimming left V 0 bases short and J 5 bases short, with 8 bases between. For the CDR3, the DNA is TGTGCCACCAGTGATTTGGGAGTTCGAGATACGCAGTATTTT. It yields the protein CATSDLGVRDTQYF.

V gene TRBV5-6 combines with J gene TRBJ2-7, with D possibly TRBD1 on 6 matching bases. V shed 4 bases and J shed 6 bases, with 20 bases lying between them. Germline assignment: CDR1 SGHDT and CDR2 YYEEEE. The length of the CDR3 is 15 residues. The CDR3 protein is CASSVTTGPGFEQYF. In nucleotides, the CDR3 is TGTGCCAGCAGCGTAACGACAGGCCCTGGGTTCGAGCAGTACTTC.

The chain links TRBV28 to TRBJ2-3; weak D call: TRBD1 (5 bases). The CDR3 spans 15 residues. The V end lost 3 bases, the J end lost 0 bases, and 10 bases lay between the germline ends. Germline V CDR1 and CDR2: MDHEN, SYDVKM. The CDR3 loop reads CASSFRDRSTDTQYF. CDR3 nucleotide sequence: TGTGCCAGCAGTTTCCGAGACAGAAGCACAGATACGCAGTATTTT.

The rearrangement uses TRBV19 and TRBJ2-3; TRBD2 might be the D (6 bases). V was pared by 3 bases and J by 2 bases, with 12 bases between. Germline V gene sequence: CDR1 LNHDA, CDR2 SQIVND (reference sequence). This CDR3 contains 15 residues. CDR3 sequence: CASSILAVPTDTQYF. In nucleotides, the CDR3 is TGTGCCAGTAGTATTTTAGCGGTACCCACAGATACGCAGTATTTT.

This chain links TRBV3-1 (or the pseudogene TRBV3-2) with TRBJ2-7; 9 bases map to TRBD2. CDR1 and CDR2 (germline): LGHDT, YNNKEL (reference sequence). CDR3 length: 18 amino acids. The junction had 12 bases not matched to a gene; V was cut back by 1 base and J by 2 bases. The CDR3 DNA sequence: TGTGCCAGCAGCCAAGTCTTTGCGGGAGGGTCAGGGGCCTACGAGCAGTACTTC. Amino acid sequence: CASSQVFAGGSGAYEQYF.

The CDR3 DNA reads as TGTGCCAGCAGTGACCCCGAACAGGGGAGGACTGAAGCTTTCTTT. Its translation is CASSDPEQGRTEAFF. The chain uses TRBV6-1 and TRBJ1-1, with TRBD1 identical over 7 bases. The V gene's germline CDR1 is MNHNS and CDR2 SASEGT. The CDR3 runs 15 residues. Trimming took 3 bases from V and 5 from J; bases not matched to a gene: 9.

The rearrangement joins TRBV3-1 (or the pseudogene TRBV3-2) to TRBJ1-4; D not certain. CDR1 and CDR2 from the germline V gene are LGHDT and YNNKEL (reference sequence). CDR3 length: 15 residues. V was shortened by 0 bases and J by 5 bases, with 10 bases between the two germline ends. The CDR3 nucleotides read TGTGCCAGCAGCCAAGAGGGCCTAGAAAATGAAAAACTGTTTTTT. Its protein product is CASSQEGLENEKLFF.

There are a few counts of this clone. The V and J genes are TRBV4-2 and TRBJ1-4; no clear D. CDR3 length: 16 residues. Germline assignment: CDR1 LGHNA and CDR2 YNFKEQ. V lost 0 bases and J lost 3, with 11 bases in between. CDR3 in DNA: TGTGCCAGCAGCCAAGAAGGTACGGCGGCTAATGAAAAACTGTTTTTT. It codes for CASSQEGTAANEKLFF.

The V and J genes are TRBV7-6 and TRBJ2-1, with a weak D call TRBD2 (7 bases). Germline V gene lookup returns CDR1 SGHVS and CDR2 FNYEAQ. Trimming took 1 base from V and 4 from J, leaving 11 bases between them. This CDR3 spans 15 amino acids. As DNA, the CDR3 is TGTGCCAGCAGCTTAGAGGAGGGGGGGTACAATGAGCAGTTCTTC. Protein sequence: CASSLEEGGYNEQFF.

This clone has a single count. The chain recombines TRBV6-5 with TRBJ2-1; D remains ambiguous. The CDR3 has 11 residues. Looked up from germline, CDR1 is MNHEY and CDR2 is SVGAGI. V was trimmed by 6 bases and J by 4 bases, leaving 4 bases between them. The CDR3 spells CASREYNEQFF. As DNA, the CDR3 is TGTGCCAGCAGAGAGTACAATGAGCAGTTCTTC.

This sequence joins TRBV19 and TRBJ2-5; possible D gene TRBD2, 5 bases. The germline V and J ends were trimmed by 2 bases and 5 bases, with 9 bases remaining between them. The CDR3 runs 13 residues. The V gene's germline CDR1 is LNHDA and CDR2 SQIVND (reference sequence). CDR3 loop: CASSISGGETQYF. The DNA for the CDR3 is TGTGCCAGTAGTATATCCGGCGGGGAGACCCAGTACTTC.

The chain is built from TRBV7-2 and TRBJ2-3; D possibly corresponds to TRBD1 (5 bases). From germline, CDR1 is SGHTA and CDR2 FQGNSA. The ends were cut back, 1 base at V and 4 bases at J, with 15 bases in the middle. The CDR3 sequence is 16 residues long. CDR3 bases: TGTGCCAGCAGCTTAGGGAATTCAGGGTGGTCAGATACGCAGTATTTT. Translated: CASSLGNSGWSDTQYF.

CDR3 in amino acids: CASRWGGVGPQHF. The CDR3, as DNA: TGTGCCAGCAGGTGGGGGGGTGTCGGGCCCCAGCATTTT. The chain joins TRBV6-5 to TRBJ1-5; a possible D gene is TRBD1 (5 bases). The V gene lost 6 bases and the J gene lost 9 bases, with 15 bases spanning the gap. The CDR3 extends over 13 amino acids. Germline V CDR1 and CDR2: MNHEY, SVGAGI.